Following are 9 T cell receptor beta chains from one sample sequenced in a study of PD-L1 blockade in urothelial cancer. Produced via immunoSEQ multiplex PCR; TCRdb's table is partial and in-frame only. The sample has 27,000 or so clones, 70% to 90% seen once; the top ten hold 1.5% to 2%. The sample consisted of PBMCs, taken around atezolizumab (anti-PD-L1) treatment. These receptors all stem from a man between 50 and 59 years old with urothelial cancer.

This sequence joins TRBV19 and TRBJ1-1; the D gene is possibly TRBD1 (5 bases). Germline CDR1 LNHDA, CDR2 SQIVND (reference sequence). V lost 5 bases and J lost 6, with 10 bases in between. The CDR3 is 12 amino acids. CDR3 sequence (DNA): TGTGCCAGTAGTCCAGGGATTTCTGAAGCTTTCTTT. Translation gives CASSPGISEAFF.

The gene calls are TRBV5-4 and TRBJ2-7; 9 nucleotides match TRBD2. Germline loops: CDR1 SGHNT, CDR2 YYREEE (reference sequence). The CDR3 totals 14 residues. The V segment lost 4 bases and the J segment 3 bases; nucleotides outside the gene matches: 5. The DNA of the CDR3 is TGTGCCAGCAGCAATAGCGGGAGTTTCTACGAGCAGTACTTC. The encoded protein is CASSNSGSFYEQYF.

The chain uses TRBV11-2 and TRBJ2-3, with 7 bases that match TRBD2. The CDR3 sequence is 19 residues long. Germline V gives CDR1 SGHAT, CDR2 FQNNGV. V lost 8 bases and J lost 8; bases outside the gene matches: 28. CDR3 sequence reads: CASRQRGAASGALWGTQYF. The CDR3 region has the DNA TGTGCCAGCCGACAAAGGGGCGCGGCTAGCGGAGCCTTATGGGGTACGCAGTATTTT.

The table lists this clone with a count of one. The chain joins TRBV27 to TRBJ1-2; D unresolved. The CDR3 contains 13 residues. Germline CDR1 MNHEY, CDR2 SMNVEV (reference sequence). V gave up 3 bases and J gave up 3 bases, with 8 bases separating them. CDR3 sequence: CASSFAQDYGYTF. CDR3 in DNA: TGTGCCAGCAGTTTTGCCCAGGACTATGGCTACACCTTC.

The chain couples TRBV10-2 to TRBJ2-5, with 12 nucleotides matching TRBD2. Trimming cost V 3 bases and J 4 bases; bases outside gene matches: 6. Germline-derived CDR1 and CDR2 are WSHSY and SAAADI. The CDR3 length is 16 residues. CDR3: CASSEILLAGGETQYF. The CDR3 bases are TGCGCCAGCAGTGAAATTTTACTAGCGGGGGGAGAGACCCAGTACTTC.

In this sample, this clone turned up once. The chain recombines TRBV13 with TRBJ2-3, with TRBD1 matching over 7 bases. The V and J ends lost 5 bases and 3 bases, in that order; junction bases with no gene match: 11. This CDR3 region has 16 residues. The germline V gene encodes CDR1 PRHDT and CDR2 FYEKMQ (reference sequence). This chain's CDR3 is CASSLLGGEGTDTQYF. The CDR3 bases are TGTGCCAGCAGCCTTTTAGGGGGCGAGGGGACAGATACGCAGTATTTT.

CDR3 bases: TGCGCCAGCAGCTCCTGGCCGGGGGGCTACGAGCAGTACTTC. This codes for CASSSWPGGYEQYF. The rearrangement links TRBV5-1 to TRBJ2-7; 7 nucleotides line up with TRBD2. V gave up 3 bases and J gave up 3 bases; unmatched junction bases: 6. This CDR3 has 14 residues. Germline V gives CDR1 SGHRS, CDR2 YFSETQ.

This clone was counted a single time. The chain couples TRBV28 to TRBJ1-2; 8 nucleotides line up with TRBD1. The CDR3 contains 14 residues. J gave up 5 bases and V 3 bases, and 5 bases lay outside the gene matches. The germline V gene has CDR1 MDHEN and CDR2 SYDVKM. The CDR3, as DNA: TGTGCCAGCAGTTTGGTGACAGGGGCTTATGGCTACACCTTC. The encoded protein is CASSLVTGAYGYTF.

CDR3 in amino acids: CASSVDMGFSGNTIYF. CDR3 nucleotides: TGTGCCAGCAGCGTAGATATGGGCTTCTCTGGAAACACCATATATTTT. The chain uses TRBV9 and TRBJ1-3; D gene uncertain. The CDR3 loop spans 16 amino acids. From germline, CDR1 is SGDLS and CDR2 YYNGEE. Trimming took off 0 bases at V and 0 bases at J, with 10 bases between the two ends.